This paragraph reports one TCR beta chain. Its target is not known. The authors took one heparinised blood draw, averaging roughly 120 mL, from each donor. The sequenced template was cDNA made from the entire isolated RNA. Sequenced by immunoSEQ multiplex PCR; TCRdb stores in-frame clones only, minus some. The table has roughly 250,000 clones, roughly 21% seen once. Between the trimmed V and J ends, which lost 8 bases and 1 base, there was a span of 14 bases. The CDR3 sequence is 14 residues long. CDR1 is KGHSH, CDR2 LQKENI, per germline. This specimen belongs to a study of beta chain features in type 1 diabetes. Findings of the study overall: All four CD4+ subsets of Type 1 diabetes patients contained TCRB CDR3s that were moderately but significantly shorter.

Material for sequencing was naive CD4+ T cells from blood. The chain employs TRBV18 and TRBJ1-1; TRBD1 might be the D (6 bases). The origin of this receptor is a woman between 40 and 55 years old with type 1 diabetes. For the CDR3, the DNA is TGTGCCAGCCGTACTTTGACAGGGAACACTGAAGCTTTCTTT. Protein: CASRTLTGNTEAFF.